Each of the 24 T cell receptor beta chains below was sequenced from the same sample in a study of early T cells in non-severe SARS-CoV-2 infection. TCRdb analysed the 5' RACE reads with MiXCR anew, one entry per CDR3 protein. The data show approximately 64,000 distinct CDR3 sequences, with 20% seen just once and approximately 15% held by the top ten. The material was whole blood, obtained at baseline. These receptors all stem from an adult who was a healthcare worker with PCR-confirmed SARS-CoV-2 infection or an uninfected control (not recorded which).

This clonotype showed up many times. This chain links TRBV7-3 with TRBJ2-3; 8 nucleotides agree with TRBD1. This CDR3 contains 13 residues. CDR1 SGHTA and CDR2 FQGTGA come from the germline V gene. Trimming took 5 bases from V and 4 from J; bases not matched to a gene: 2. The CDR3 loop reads CASSATGADTQYF. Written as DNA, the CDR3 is TGTGCCAGCAGCGCGACAGGGGCAGATACGCAGTATTTT.

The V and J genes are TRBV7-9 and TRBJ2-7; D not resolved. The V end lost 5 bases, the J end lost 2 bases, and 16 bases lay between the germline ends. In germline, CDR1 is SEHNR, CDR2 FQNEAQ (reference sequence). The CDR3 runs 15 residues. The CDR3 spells CASSRGVGRTYEQYF. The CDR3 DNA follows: TGTGCCAGCAGCCGAGGTGTAGGCAGGACCTACGAGCAGTACTTC.

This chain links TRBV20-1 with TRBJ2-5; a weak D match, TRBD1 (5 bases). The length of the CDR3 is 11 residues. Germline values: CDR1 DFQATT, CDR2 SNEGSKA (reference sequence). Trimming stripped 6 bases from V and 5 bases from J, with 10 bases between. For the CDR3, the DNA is TGCAGTGCCACAGGTGGCGAGACCCAGTACTTC. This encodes CSATGGETQYF.

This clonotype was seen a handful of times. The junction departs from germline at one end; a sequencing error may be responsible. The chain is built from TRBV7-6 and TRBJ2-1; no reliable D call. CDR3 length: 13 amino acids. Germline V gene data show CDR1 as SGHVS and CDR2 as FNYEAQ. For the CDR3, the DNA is TGTGCCAGCAGCCCCATGGTAGGCTCAGGTGAATACTTC. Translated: CASSPMVGSGEYF.

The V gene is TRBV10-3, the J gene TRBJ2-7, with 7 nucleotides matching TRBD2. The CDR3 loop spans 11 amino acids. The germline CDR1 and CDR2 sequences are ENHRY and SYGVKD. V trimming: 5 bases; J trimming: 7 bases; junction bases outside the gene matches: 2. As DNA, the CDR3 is TGTGCCATCAGTCCCGGGGGGGAGCAGTACTTC. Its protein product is CAISPGGEQYF.

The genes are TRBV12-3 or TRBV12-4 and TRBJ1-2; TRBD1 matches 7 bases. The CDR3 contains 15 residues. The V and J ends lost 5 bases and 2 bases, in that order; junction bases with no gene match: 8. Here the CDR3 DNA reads TGTGCCAGCAGTGGTTCCGGGACAGCAAACTATGGCTACACCTTC. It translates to CASSGSGTANYGYTF.

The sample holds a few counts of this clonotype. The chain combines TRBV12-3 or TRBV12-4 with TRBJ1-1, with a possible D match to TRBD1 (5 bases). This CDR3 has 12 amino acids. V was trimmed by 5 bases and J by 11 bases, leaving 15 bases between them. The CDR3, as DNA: TGTGCCAGCAGTCCGGGGCCATCAGCGGCTTTCTTT. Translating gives CASSPGPSAAFF.

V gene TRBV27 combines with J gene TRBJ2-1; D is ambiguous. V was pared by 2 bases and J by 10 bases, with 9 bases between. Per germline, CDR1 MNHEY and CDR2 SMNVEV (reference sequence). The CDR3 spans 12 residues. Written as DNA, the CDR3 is TGTGCCAGCAGTTTAGGGGTAGGCGAGCAGTTCTTC. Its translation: CASSLGVGEQFF.

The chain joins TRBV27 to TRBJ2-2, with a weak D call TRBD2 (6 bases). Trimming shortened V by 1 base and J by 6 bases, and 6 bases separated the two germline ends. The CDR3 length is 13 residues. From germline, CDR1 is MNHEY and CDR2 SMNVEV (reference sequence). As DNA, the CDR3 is TGTGCCAGCAGTTTATGGGGGGCCGGGGAGCTGTTTTTT. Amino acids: CASSLWGAGELFF.

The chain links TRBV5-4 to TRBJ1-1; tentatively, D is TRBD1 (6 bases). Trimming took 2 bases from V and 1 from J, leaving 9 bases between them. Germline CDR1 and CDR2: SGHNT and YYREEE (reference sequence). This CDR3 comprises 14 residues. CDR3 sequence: CASSLKGGNTEAFF. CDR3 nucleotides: TGTGCCAGCAGCTTAAAGGGGGGGAACACTGAAGCTTTCTTT.

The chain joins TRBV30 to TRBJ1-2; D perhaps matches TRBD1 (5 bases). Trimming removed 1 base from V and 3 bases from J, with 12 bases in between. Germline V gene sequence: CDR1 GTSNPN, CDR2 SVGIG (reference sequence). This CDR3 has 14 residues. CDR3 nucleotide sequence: TGTGCCTGGAGTGGTTGGGGCGCCCACTATGGCTACACCTTC. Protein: CAWSGWGAHYGYTF.

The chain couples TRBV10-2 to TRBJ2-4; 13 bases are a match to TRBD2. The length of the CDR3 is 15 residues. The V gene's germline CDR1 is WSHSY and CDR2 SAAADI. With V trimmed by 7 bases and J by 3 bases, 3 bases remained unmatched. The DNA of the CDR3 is TGCGCCAGCACCACTAGCGGGGGGGGCAAAAACATTCAGTACTTC. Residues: CASTTSGGGKNIQYF.

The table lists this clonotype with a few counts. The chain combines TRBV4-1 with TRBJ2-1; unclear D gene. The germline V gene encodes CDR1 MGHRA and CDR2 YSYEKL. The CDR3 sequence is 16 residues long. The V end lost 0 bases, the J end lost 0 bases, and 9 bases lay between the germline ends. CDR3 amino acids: CASSQELASSYNEQFF. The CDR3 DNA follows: TGCGCCAGCAGCCAAGAATTGGCAAGCTCCTACAATGAGCAGTTCTTC.

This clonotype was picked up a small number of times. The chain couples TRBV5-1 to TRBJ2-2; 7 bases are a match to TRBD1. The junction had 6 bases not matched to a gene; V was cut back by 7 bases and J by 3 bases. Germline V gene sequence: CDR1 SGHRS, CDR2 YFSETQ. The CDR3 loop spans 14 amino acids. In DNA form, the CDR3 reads TGCGCCAGCTATCGACAGGGACACACCGGGGAGCTGTTTTTT. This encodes CASYRQGHTGELFF.

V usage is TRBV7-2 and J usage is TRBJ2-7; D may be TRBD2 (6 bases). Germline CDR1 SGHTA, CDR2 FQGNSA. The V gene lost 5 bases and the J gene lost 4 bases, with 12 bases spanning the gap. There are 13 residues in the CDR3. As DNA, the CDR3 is TGTGCCAGCAGCCCCCGACTAGTTTACGAGCAGTACTTC. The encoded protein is CASSPRLVYEQYF.

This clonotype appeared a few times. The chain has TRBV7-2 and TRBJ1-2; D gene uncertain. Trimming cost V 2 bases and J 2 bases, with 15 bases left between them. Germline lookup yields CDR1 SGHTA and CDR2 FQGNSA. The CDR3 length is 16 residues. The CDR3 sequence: CASSLSFGGSNYGYTF. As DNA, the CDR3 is TGTGCCAGCAGCTTATCCTTCGGAGGGTCAAACTATGGCTACACCTTC.

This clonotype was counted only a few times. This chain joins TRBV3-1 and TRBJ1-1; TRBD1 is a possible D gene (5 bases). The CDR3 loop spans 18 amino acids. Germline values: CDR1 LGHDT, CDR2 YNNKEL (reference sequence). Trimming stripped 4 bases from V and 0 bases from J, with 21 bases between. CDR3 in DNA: TGTGCCAGCAGCCCACTGACCGCGCTTACGGGGCTGAACACTGAAGCTTTCTTT. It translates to CASSPLTALTGLNTEAFF.

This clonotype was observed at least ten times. For the CDR3, the DNA is TGTGCCAGCAGTCCCTCCAAGGCGGACGAGCAGTACTTC. It specifies CASSPSKADEQYF. The rearrangement uses TRBV6-2 or TRBV6-3 and TRBJ2-7; the D is unclear. V was shortened by 5 bases and J by 5 bases, with 13 bases between the two germline ends. This CDR3 region has 13 residues. Germline lookup yields CDR1 MNHEY and CDR2 SVGEGT.

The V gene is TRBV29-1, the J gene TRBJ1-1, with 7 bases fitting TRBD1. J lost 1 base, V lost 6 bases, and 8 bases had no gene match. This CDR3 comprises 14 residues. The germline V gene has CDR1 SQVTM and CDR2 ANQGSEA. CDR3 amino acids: CSVSLGQRNTEAFF. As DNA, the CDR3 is TGCAGCGTCAGCCTGGGACAGCGGAACACTGAAGCTTTCTTT.

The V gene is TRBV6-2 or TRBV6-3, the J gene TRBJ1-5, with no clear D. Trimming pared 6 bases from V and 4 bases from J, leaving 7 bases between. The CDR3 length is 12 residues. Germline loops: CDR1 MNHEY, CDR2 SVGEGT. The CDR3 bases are TGTGCCAGCAGGAGGCAGAATCAGCCCCAGCATTTT. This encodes CASRRQNQPQHF.

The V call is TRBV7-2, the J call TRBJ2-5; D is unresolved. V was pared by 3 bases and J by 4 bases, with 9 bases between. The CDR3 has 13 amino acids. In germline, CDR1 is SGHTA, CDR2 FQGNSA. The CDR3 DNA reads TGTGCCAGCAGCTTTTACCGCGGAGAGACCCAGTACTTC. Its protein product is CASSFYRGETQYF.

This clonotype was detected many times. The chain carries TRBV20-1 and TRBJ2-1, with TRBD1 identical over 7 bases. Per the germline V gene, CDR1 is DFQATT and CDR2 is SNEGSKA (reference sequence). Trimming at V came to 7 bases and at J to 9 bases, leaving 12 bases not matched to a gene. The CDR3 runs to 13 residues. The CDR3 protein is CSVREQGSGEQFF. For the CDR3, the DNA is TGCAGTGTTCGGGAACAGGGGAGTGGTGAGCAGTTCTTC.

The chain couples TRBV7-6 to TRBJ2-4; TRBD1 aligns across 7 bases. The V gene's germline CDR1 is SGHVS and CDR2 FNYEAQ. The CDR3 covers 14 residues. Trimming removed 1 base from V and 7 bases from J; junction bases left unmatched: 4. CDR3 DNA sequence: TGTGCCAGCAGCTTAGGGACAGGACCGAACATTCAGTACTTC. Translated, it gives CASSLGTGPNIQYF.

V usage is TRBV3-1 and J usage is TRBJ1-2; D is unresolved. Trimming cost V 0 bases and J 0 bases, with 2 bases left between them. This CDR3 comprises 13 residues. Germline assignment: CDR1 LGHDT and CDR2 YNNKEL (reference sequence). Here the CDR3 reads CASSQDTNYGYTF. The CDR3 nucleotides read TGTGCCAGCAGCCAAGACACTAACTATGGCTACACCTTC.